Here is one T cell receptor beta chain with its context. Its antigen target is currently unknown. Qualities for individual bases were not recorded, and no much larger clone is one base off. Ficoll-Paque density gradient centrifugation was used to isolate PBMCs. This sample was sequenced with an Illumina NovaSeq 6000. cDNA libraries for TCRalpha and TCRbeta were prepared by 5'RACE using constant-segment primers, with sample barcodes and unique molecular identifiers added. Trizol reagent was used to extract RNA from every sample. Library amplification was performed in two PCR steps, and a second sample barcode and Illumina TruSeq adapters were introduced in the second step. Sequencing of libraries was performed on an Illumina NovaSeq with 2 x 150 bp paired-end reads. The paper's processing steps were these. The reads were demultiplexed and collapsed into UMI-guided consensus sequences using migec v1.2.7. Using mixcr v2.1.11, UMI consensuses were aligned to TRA and TRB V and J templates and then assembled into clonotypes. Clonotypes were classified as expanded or contracted when called significant by both edgeR and NoisET, with noise models trained on biological replicates. For edgeR calls, a false discovery rate-adjusted p below 0.01 and a log2 fold-change threshold of 1 were applied. As an exploratory analysis of dynamics, PCA with hierarchical clustering was applied to max-normalized trajectories of the 1000 most abundant clonotypes. Separately sequenced CD4+ and CD8+ repertoires were used to assign a CD4 or CD8 phenotype to each responding clone. Using fastp at Q25 and MiXCR, TCRdb reprocessed the public reads and kept productive beta chains. Each entry merges the rows of one CDR3 protein and shows their most common DNA and genes. The V and J calls shown here were made by TCRdb, not taken from the authors' results. This sample holds tens of thousands of distinct CDR3 sequences; approximately 16% were observed only once. Under 45% of the sample comes from the top ten.

These data belong to a study of T-cell memory formation after mild COVID-19 (dated by TCRdb to the early 2020s). Background on the whole study: Most TCR sequence clusters were specific to one of the two donors. Longitudinal TCRalpha and TCRbeta repertoire sequencing tracked T-cell clones expanding and contracting after mild COVID-19 in a couple of donors. Two young, previously healthy adult volunteers made up the cohort, one male and one female. What the work shows at the level of the full study, not this receptor alone: Some responding clones were detected in pre-infection memory, which suggested that pre-existing cross-reactive memory T cells had joined the SARS-CoV-2 response. SARS-CoV-2 specificity of the second-wave clones peaking on day 37 was not confirmed. Contracting CD4+ clones appeared mostly in the CM and EM memory subsets, whereas CD8+ clones were enriched in EMRA. Balanced CD4/CD8 phenotypes were observed for clones contracting from day 15 to 85, whereas a bias towards CD4+ was observed for a second wave of clones expanding from day 15 to 37. Only a couple of mild cases were covered in the study, and larger cohorts including severe cases with pre-infection samples were considered necessary.

Via the germline V gene, CDR1 is SGHVS and CDR2 FQNEAQ. The CDR3 has 13 amino acids, counting the end cysteine and phenylalanine. Only the CDR3 part of the read is kept: 39 bases, read in frame from the first base. Trimming takes 5 bases from V and 6 bases from J, and the germline ends sit 11 bases apart. The sequence was collected from a man aged 18-30 years who had mild COVID-19 (a few samples of this study predate the infection). The sample titles of this study are shuffled in the database, so cell type and time point are left out; the donor was told from shared clones. The V and J genes are TRBV7-8 and TRBJ1-5; TRBD1 is a possible D gene, resting on 5 matching bases. Sequencing used PBMCs or a T cell subset sorted from them (not recorded which). The sequenced DNA: TGTGCCAGCAGCCTCGACAGCGCTCAGCCCCAGCATTTT. Translated, it reads CASSLDSAQPQHF.